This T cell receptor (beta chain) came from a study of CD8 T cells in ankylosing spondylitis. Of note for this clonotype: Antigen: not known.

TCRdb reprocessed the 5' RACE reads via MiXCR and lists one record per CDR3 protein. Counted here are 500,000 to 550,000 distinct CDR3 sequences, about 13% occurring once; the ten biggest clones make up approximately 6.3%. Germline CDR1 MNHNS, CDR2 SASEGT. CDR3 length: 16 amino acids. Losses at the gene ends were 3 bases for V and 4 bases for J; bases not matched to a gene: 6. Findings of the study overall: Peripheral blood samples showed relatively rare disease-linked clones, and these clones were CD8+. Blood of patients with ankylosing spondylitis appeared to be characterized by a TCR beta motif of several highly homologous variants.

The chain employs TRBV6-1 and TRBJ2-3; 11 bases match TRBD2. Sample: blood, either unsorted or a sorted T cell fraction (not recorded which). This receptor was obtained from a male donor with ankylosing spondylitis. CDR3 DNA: TGTGCCAGCAGTGACCGATTAGCGGGAGGGCCAGATACGCAGTATTTT. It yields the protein CASSDRLAGGPDTQYF.